These T cell receptor beta chains were read from a single sample in a study of Tregs in tolerant kidney transplant recipients. Using immunoSEQ multiplex PCR, the repertoire was profiled, and TCRdb retains in-frame clones only, with some absent. The sample lists 50,000 or so clones, less than 95% occurring once. The sequencing input was Tregs from blood. These receptors all stem from a human donor in good health. CDR3s include the opening cysteine and the closing phenylalanine or tryptophan. The D gene is left open where the match is weak. Rows give clone size only sometimes, using once, few, many, or a class for an expanded clone.

12 . . TRBJ2-2 TRBV2 CASRENTGELFF TGTGCCAGCAGAGAAAACACCGGGGAGCTGTTTTTT
17 . once TRBJ2-7 TRBV7-6 CASSLRSLQAGSYEQYF TGTGCCAGCAGCTTACGCAGCCTACAAGCGGGTTCCTACGAGCAGTACTTC
16 TRBD2 . TRBJ2-1 TRBV11-2 CASSLVGLAGFNEQFF TGTGCCAGCAGCTTAGTGGGACTAGCGGGCTTCAATGAGCAGTTCTTC
16 . . TRBJ2-5 TRBV5-8 CASSLTGTRKRETQYF TGTGCCAGCAGCTTGACCGGGACAAGAAAGAGGGAGACCCAGTACTTC
12 . few TRBJ2-7 TRBV6-6 CASRPTEYEQYF TGTGCCAGCAGGCCGACAGAGTACGAGCAGTACTTC
16 TRBD2 . TRBJ2-7 TRBV11-1 CASSLIGGRAIDEQYF TGTGCCAGCAGCTTAATTGGCGGGAGGGCCATTGACGAGCAGTACTTC
15 TRBD2 . TRBJ2-3 TRBV5-1 CASSLVSGGANTQYF TGCGCCAGCAGCTTGGTTAGCGGGGGGGCAAATACGCAGTATTTT
14 . . TRBJ1-1 TRBV6-5 CASSYVAGNTEAFF TGTGCCAGCAGTTACGTGGCTGGGAACACTGAAGCTTTCTTT
13 . . TRBJ1-5 TRBV29-1 CSVQVLGGQPQHF TGCAGCGTTCAGGTCTTAGGAGGTCAGCCCCAGCATTTT
17 TRBD1 . TRBJ1-6 TRBV7-2 CASSLVGFRGVGAPLHF TGTGCCAGCAGCTTAGTCGGGTTCAGGGGGGTGGGGGCACCCCTCCACTTT
16 . . TRBJ2-1 TRBV6-5 CASSSPRGTKHNEQFF TGTGCCAGCAGTTCCCCGCGGGGCACTAAACACAATGAGCAGTTCTTC
13 . . TRBJ1-2 TRBV6-5 CASRPGQHYGYTF TGTGCCAGCAGACCAGGACAACACTATGGCTACACCTTC
12 . . TRBJ2-7 TRBV2 CASQTASYEQYF TGTGCCAGTCAGACAGCTTCCTACGAGCAGTACTTC
15 . . TRBJ1-1 TRBV4-3 CASNRGAARNTEAFF TGCGCCAGCAATCGGGGGGCAGCCAGGAACACTGAAGCTTTCTTT
15 . . TRBJ1-2 TRBV11-2 CASSTSGLVPYGYTF TGTGCCAGCAGCACAAGCGGACTGGTGCCTTATGGCTACACCTTC
15 TRBD2 . TRBJ2-1 TRBV5-1 CASSLLAGGQNEQFF TGCGCCAGCAGCCTTCTAGCGGGGGGGCAGAATGAGCAGTTCTTC
15 TRBD2 once TRBJ2-1 TRBV7-9 CASSPGLASYNEQFF TGTGCCAGCAGCCCCGGACTAGCCTCCTACAATGAGCAGTTCTTC
17 TRBD1 . TRBJ1-2 TRBV19 CASSVSQGQLYLYGYTF TGTGCCAGTAGTGTTTCCCAGGGACAGCTTTATCTCTATGGCTACACCTTC
17 . . TRBJ2-1 TRBV7-2 CASRLAGTWVSYNEQFF TGTGCCAGCAGACTTGCCGGGACTTGGGTCTCCTACAATGAGCAGTTCTTC
14 . . TRBJ1-1 TRBV19 CASSQGSLNTEAFF TGTGCCAGTAGCCAGGGGTCCTTGAACACTGAAGCTTTCTTT
16 . . TRBJ1-2 TRBV15 CATSRLGGDTYYGYTF TGTGCCACCAGCAGATTAGGAGGGGACACATACTATGGCTACACCTTC
15 TRBD2 . TRBJ2-7 TRBV11-1 CASSLELAAAYEQYF TGTGCCAGCAGCTTAGAACTAGCGGCGGCCTACGAGCAGTACTTC
14 . . TRBJ2-7 TRBV11-3 CASSLRGDSYEQYF TGTGCCAGCAGCTTACGGGGTGACTCCTACGAGCAGTACTTC
14 . once TRBJ2-1 TRBV11-2 CASSFGQGTSEQFF TGTGCCAGCAGCTTTGGGCAGGGAACCAGTGAGCAGTTCTTC
14 . . TRBJ1-2 TRBV5-6 CASSLPTRPGGYTF TGTGCCAGCAGCCTACCCACGAGGCCGGGGGGCTACACCTTC
15 . few TRBJ2-7 TRBV6-6 CASSYSGGRGYEQYF TGTGCCAGCAGTTACTCTGGGGGCCGGGGGTACGAGCAGTACTTC
14 . . TRBJ1-1 TRBV5-6 CASSARGQGIKAFF TGTGCCAGCAGCGCCCGGGGGCAGGGGATCAAAGCTTTCTTT
19 . once TRBJ1-4 TRBV5-1 CASSLVLNPRGLDHEKLFF TGCGCCAGCAGCTTGGTTCTGAACCCCAGGGGTTTGGATCATGAAAAACTGTTTTTT
14 TRBD2 . TRBJ2-7 TRBV7-9 CASSGRGGADEQYF TGTGCCAGCAGCGGTCGCGGGGGGGCGGACGAGCAGTACTTC
14 TRBD2 . TRBJ2-1 TRBV19 CASSQSGRFNEQFF TGTGCCAGTAGTCAGAGCGGGAGATTTAATGAGCAGTTCTTC
12 . . TRBJ1-2 TRBV5-1 CASSPGPGGYTF TGCGCCAGCAGCCCGGGACCCGGTGGCTACACCTTC
16 TRBD1 . TRBJ2-7 TRBV5-4 CASTVDRDGLVYEQYF TGTGCCAGCACCGTGGACAGGGATGGCCTTGTCTACGAGCAGTACTTC
16 . . TRBJ1-1 TRBV5-1 CASSAFYGYVNTEAFF TGCGCCAGCAGCGCTTTTTATGGGTACGTGAACACTGAAGCTTTCTTT
15 . once TRBJ1-1 TRBV6-6 CASSYSGGAVTEAFF TGTGCCAGCAGTTACTCAGGTGGGGCTGTCACTGAAGCTTTCTTT
15 TRBD2 . TRBJ2-1 TRBV5-1 CASSVTSGLYNEQFF TGCGCCAGCAGCGTCACTAGCGGACTTTACAATGAGCAGTTCTTC
12 . . TRBJ1-1 TRBV6-6 CASSYRVTEAFF TGTGCCAGCAGTTACCGAGTAACTGAAGCTTTCTTT
11 TRBD2 . TRBJ2-3 TRBV20-1 CSAGLADTQYF TGCAGTGCGGGACTAGCGGATACGCAGTATTTT
15 TRBD1 . TRBJ2-6 TRBV6-5 CATGTGGAGANVLTF TGTGCCACCGGGACAGGGGGCGCTGGGGCCAACGTCCTGACTTTC
16 . . TRBJ2-5 TRBV7-5 CARSLRLAGGLETQYF TGTGCCAGAAGCTTAAGGCTAGCGGGGGGGTTGGAGACCCAGTACTTC
11 . once TRBJ1-4 TRBV7-2 CASSQLEKLFF TGTGCCAGCAGCCAGTTGGAAAAACTGTTTTTT